The 25 T cell receptor beta chains below come from one sample, sequenced in a study of type 1 regulatory T cells. Overall study findings and caveats: Compared with non-Tr1 cells, Tr1 cells showed a narrower TCR repertoire.

These receptors have no identified antigens. One entry per CDR3 protein results from TCRdb running MiXCR on the reads. The table has tens of thousands of distinct CDR3 sequences, less than 25% seen once; the top ten hold under 8.5%. Sequenced: cultured type 1 regulatory T (Tr1) cells, either the whole culture or a sorted fraction (not recorded which). These receptors were collected from a human donor in good health.

This clonotype was seen many times. The rearrangement uses TRBV15 and TRBJ1-2; D gene uncertain. CDR1 LNHNV and CDR2 YYDKDF come from the germline V gene (reference sequence). Trimming removed 3 bases from V and 0 bases from J, with 5 bases in between. The CDR3 totals 13 residues. CDR3: CATSREANYGYTF. The CDR3 DNA reads as TGTGCCACCAGCAGGGAGGCTAACTATGGCTACACCTTC.

The V and J genes are TRBV5-1 and TRBJ2-7, with D uncertain. V was shortened by 0 bases and J by 0 bases, with 4 bases between the two germline ends. This CDR3 comprises 13 residues. CDR1 is SGHRS and CDR2 is YFSETQ in the germline V gene. The CDR3 loop reads CASSLGVSYEQYF. In DNA form, the CDR3 reads TGCGCCAGCAGCTTGGGTGTCTCCTACGAGCAGTACTTC.

The V and J genes are TRBV7-9 and TRBJ2-1; D is perhaps TRBD2 (5 bases). The ends were cut back, 0 bases at V and 3 bases at J, with 6 bases in the middle. The CDR3 has 14 residues. Germline loops: CDR1 SEHNR, CDR2 FQNEAQ (reference sequence). For the CDR3, the DNA is TGTGCCAGCAGCTTAGCCGGGGACTACAATGAGCAGTTCTTC. Translating gives CASSLAGDYNEQFF.

This rearrangement joins TRBV6-6 to TRBJ2-3, with 9 bases lining up with TRBD1. Germline V gene lookup returns CDR1 MNHNY and CDR2 SVGAGI (reference sequence). Trimming cost V 7 bases and J 1 base; bases outside gene matches: 3. The CDR3 spans 14 residues. The CDR3 spells CASKTGGGTDTQYF. The CDR3 DNA reads as TGTGCCAGCAAGACAGGGGGTGGCACAGATACGCAGTATTTT.

The genes are TRBV3-1 and TRBJ2-2; 10 nucleotides agree with TRBD2. The CDR3 contains 16 residues. Germline V gene lookup returns CDR1 LGHDT and CDR2 YNNKEL (reference sequence). Trimming at V came to 5 bases and at J to 7 bases, leaving 10 bases not matched to a gene. CDR3 bases: TGTGCCAGCAGCTACGCAGCGGGAGGGCCTGGCGGGGAGCTGTTTTTT. Translating gives CASSYAAGGPGGELFF.

The V call is TRBV20-1, the J call TRBJ2-7; 12 positions agree with TRBD2. V lost 3 bases, J lost 5 bases, and 5 bases stayed unmatched. This CDR3 region has 14 residues. Per the germline V gene, CDR1 is DFQATT and CDR2 is SNEGSKA (reference sequence). CDR3 residues: CSASRLAGVHEQYF. DNA of the CDR3: TGCAGTGCTAGCCGACTAGCGGGAGTACACGAGCAGTACTTC.

This sequence joins TRBV15 and TRBJ2-4, with no clear D. Germline CDR1 is LNHNV and CDR2 is YYDKDF (reference sequence). V lost 3 bases, J lost 0 bases, and 21 bases lay in between. The CDR3 has 19 amino acids. The CDR3 protein is CATSSHYLPGLIAKNIQYF. The CDR3 bases are TGTGCCACCAGCAGTCACTACTTACCGGGTCTGATAGCCAAAAACATTCAGTACTTC.

This clonotype was detected a few times. The chain employs TRBV5-1 and TRBJ2-1; D is uncertain. The CDR3 contains 13 residues. Deletions cut 0 bases from V and 7 bases from J, with 8 bases between. Germline values: CDR1 SGHRS, CDR2 YFSETQ. CDR3 amino acids: CASSLVAVNEQFF. CDR3 nucleotide sequence: TGCGCCAGCAGCTTGGTGGCTGTTAATGAGCAGTTCTTC.

This rearrangement joins TRBV20-1 to TRBJ2-3; tentative D call: TRBD2 (5 bases). V was cut by 5 bases and J by 0 bases, with 9 bases left in between. Germline V gene data show CDR1 as DFQATT and CDR2 as SNEGSKA (reference sequence). This CDR3 is built from 13 residues. The CDR3 loop reads CSAFRTSTDTQYF. DNA of the CDR3: TGCAGTGCTTTTAGGACTAGCACAGATACGCAGTATTTT.

The chain employs TRBV6-5 and TRBJ1-2; 8 positions agree with TRBD1. This CDR3 region has 14 residues. CDR1 and CDR2 (germline): MNHEY, SVGAGI. J gave up 8 bases and V 6 bases, and 11 bases lay outside the gene matches. This CDR3 reads CASRTGTGLGGYTF. The CDR3 DNA reads TGTGCCAGCAGGACCGGGACAGGCTTAGGGGGCTACACCTTC.

This chain links TRBV5-1 with TRBJ2-1; possible D gene TRBD2, 5 bases. Looked up from germline, CDR1 is SGHRS and CDR2 is YFSETQ. Trimming removed 0 bases from V and 5 bases from J, with 12 bases in between. This CDR3 comprises 15 residues. CDR3 region: CASSLGDTSHNEQFF. The CDR3 coding sequence is TGCGCCAGCAGCTTGGGGGATACTAGTCACAATGAGCAGTTCTTC.

This chain connects TRBV6-5 to TRBJ2-5; no reliable D call. Between the trimmed V and J ends, which lost 7 bases and 1 base, there was a span of 10 bases. The CDR3 contains 13 residues. Germline-derived CDR1 and CDR2 are MNHEY and SVGAGI. This chain's CDR3 is CASTDAFQETQYF. The CDR3 coding sequence is TGTGCCAGCACGGACGCCTTCCAAGAGACCCAGTACTTC.

The CDR3 loop is CASSASSGKAGYNEQFF. The CDR3 DNA sequence: TGCGCCAGCAGCGCAAGCTCCGGGAAGGCCGGGTACAATGAGCAGTTCTTC. This chain connects TRBV5-1 to TRBJ2-1, with D possibly matching TRBD2 (5 bases). Looked up from germline, CDR1 is SGHRS and CDR2 is YFSETQ. CDR3 size: 17 residues. V was shortened by 4 bases and J by 4 bases, with 21 bases between the two germline ends.

The genes are TRBV7-2 and TRBJ2-6; 10 bases are shared with TRBD2. Trimming removed 3 bases from V and 5 bases from J; junction bases left unmatched: 10. The CDR3 has 18 residues. Germline values: CDR1 SGHTA, CDR2 FQGNSA. CDR3: CASSFSPSGSLRANVLTF. The CDR3 DNA reads as TGTGCCAGCAGCTTCTCTCCTAGCGGGAGTTTGAGGGCCAACGTCCTGACTTTC.

This clonotype was picked up a small number of times. The CDR3 loop reads CASSHNGGGSYNEQFF. CDR3 coding DNA: TGTGCCAGCAGCCACAACGGGGGCGGCTCCTACAATGAGCAGTTCTTC. The chain has TRBV3-1 and TRBJ2-1; tentatively, D is TRBD1 or TRBD2 (6 bases each). The CDR3 loop spans 16 amino acids. In germline, CDR1 is LGHDT, CDR2 YNNKEL (reference sequence). The germline V and J ends were trimmed by 3 bases and 0 bases, with 12 bases remaining between them.

This clonotype was recorded a few times. The chain combines TRBV7-9 with TRBJ1-6; D is undetermined. Trimming stripped 2 bases from V and 13 bases from J, with 12 bases between. Germline-derived CDR1 and CDR2 are SEHNR and FQNEAQ (reference sequence). CDR3 size: 13 residues. The CDR3 DNA sequence: TGTGCCAGCAGCTTAACTACAGAGGATCCCCTCCACTTT. Translation gives CASSLTTEDPLHF.

This clonotype was observed a handful of times. The V and J genes are TRBV29-1 and TRBJ1-5; D unclear. CDR3 length: 13 residues. V lost 7 bases and J 0 bases, leaving 10 bases between the germline ends. Germline loops: CDR1 SQVTM, CDR2 ANQGSEA. The CDR3 DNA reads as TGCAGCGCCGGTATGAGTAGCAATCAGCCCCAGCATTTT. Translation: CSAGMSSNQPQHF.

There are a few counts of this clonotype. This sequence joins TRBV3-1 and TRBJ2-1; D ambiguous. V was clipped by 0 bases and J by 10 bases, with 7 bases between them. This CDR3 region has 12 residues. Germline lookup yields CDR1 LGHDT and CDR2 YNNKEL (reference sequence). As DNA, the CDR3 is TGTGCCAGCAGCCAAGAAAGACGGGAGCAGTTCTTC. This gives the protein CASSQERREQFF.

This clonotype was seen only once. This sequence joins TRBV7-2 and TRBJ1-5; 7 bases map to TRBD1. From germline, CDR1 is SGHTA and CDR2 FQGNSA. J was trimmed by 7 bases and V by 6 bases; bases with no gene match: 6. The CDR3 contains 13 residues. This CDR3 reads CASRRTGEQPQHF. The CDR3 DNA sequence: TGTGCCAGCAGGCGTACAGGGGAACAGCCCCAGCATTTT.

The chain links TRBV20-1 to TRBJ1-5; D remains unclear. Trimming took 6 bases from V and 5 from J, leaving 17 bases between them. The germline CDR1 and CDR2 sequences are DFQATT and SNEGSKA (reference sequence). CDR3 length: 14 residues. The chain's CDR3 is CSALDLHPDQPQHF. As DNA, the CDR3 is TGCAGTGCCCTTGACCTTCACCCCGATCAGCCCCAGCATTTT.

In its sample, this clonotype was seen a few times. The chain joins TRBV5-5 to TRBJ1-5; the D gene is possibly TRBD1 (5 bases). The CDR3 runs 15 residues. The ends were cut back, 4 bases at V and 3 bases at J, with 14 bases in the middle. Germline-derived CDR1 and CDR2 are SGHKS and YYEKEE (reference sequence). CDR3 sequence: CASSLKTGPNQPQHF. The CDR3 DNA reads as TGTGCCAGCAGCCTAAAGACGGGGCCCAATCAGCCCCAGCATTTT.

This rearrangement joins TRBV30 to TRBJ1-5; perhaps TRBD1 as D (5 bases). Between the trimmed V and J ends, which lost 0 bases and 4 bases, there was a span of 7 bases. The CDR3 consists of 13 residues. Per germline, CDR1 GTSNPN and CDR2 SVGIG (reference sequence). DNA for the CDR3: TGTGCCTGGAGTGTGCAGGGTAATCAGCCCCAGCATTTT. It yields the protein CAWSVQGNQPQHF.

This clonotype was picked up a small number of times. This chain joins TRBV28 and TRBJ2-1, with D tentatively TRBD1 or TRBD2 (5 bases each). V lost 7 bases and J lost 10, with 20 bases in between. The CDR3 consists of 14 residues. Germline V gives CDR1 MDHEN, CDR2 SYDVKM. CDR3 sequence: CASTPSTSREEQFF. As DNA, the CDR3 is TGTGCCAGCACCCCTTCCACCTCCAGGGAGGAGCAGTTCTTC.

The rearrangement uses TRBV5-1 and TRBJ1-1; possible D gene TRBD1, 5 bases. V was clipped by 1 base and J by 3 bases, with 10 bases between them. The germline V gene encodes CDR1 SGHRS and CDR2 YFSETQ. CDR3 length: 14 residues. CDR3 sequence: CASSLIPGDTEAFF. CDR3 coding DNA: TGCGCCAGCAGCTTGATACCGGGGGACACTGAAGCTTTCTTT.

This clonotype was seen only a few times. At one end the junction does not follow the germline gene, possibly because of a read error. The rearrangement uses TRBV27 and TRBJ2-5; D is tentatively TRBD1 or TRBD2 (5 bases each). CDR3 length: 14 amino acids. From germline, CDR1 is MNHEY and CDR2 SMNVEV (reference sequence). In DNA form, the CDR3 reads TGTGCCAGCGGGACCACGGGCTCCCAAGGGACCCAGTACTTC. Translating it yields CASGTTGSQGTQYF.